This T cell receptor beta chain derives from a study of OX40 agonist ivuxolimab in advanced cancers. The overall study: The patients received agonistic anti-OX40 (CD134) antibody ivuxolimab. Broader study findings: On average, CD8+ T cells had more expanded clones than CD4+.

As concerns this clone: The antigen is unknown.

This CDR3 contains 13 residues. Germline V gene data show CDR1 as SGHDN and CDR2 as FVKESK. Trimming stripped 0 bases from V and 13 bases from J, with 16 bases between. This table comes from immunoSEQ multiplex PCR, and its TCRdb copy is limited to in-frame clones, with some not included. Of 62,000 or so clones listed, about 82% are singletons. Sequences were derived from CD4+ or CD8+ T cells sorted from blood, sampled in a trial of the OX40 agonist ivuxolimab. The rearrangement joins TRBV14 to TRBJ2-7; a possible D gene is TRBD2 (6 bases). This receptor was taken from an adult with an advanced solid tumor such as melanoma, head and neck, liver or kidney cancer. CDR3 sequence: CASSQDRGSTLYF. In DNA, the CDR3 is TGTGCCAGCAGCCAAGATCGGGGGTCTACCCTTTACTTC.